The present TCR beta chain was sequenced within a study of T-cell memory formation after mild COVID-19. Overall study context: TCR clusters showed largely donor specificity.

Whole-study findings and limits: Clones that shrank (day 15 to 85) were balanced CD4/CD8, whereas later expanders leaned CD4+.

This clonotype appeared many times. Its antigen is currently unknown. CDR3 length equals 15 residues. Germline-derived CDR1 and CDR2 are SGHVS and FQNEAQ. V lost 5 bases to trimming and J lost 0 bases, with 11 bases between them. TCRdb reanalysed the 5' RACE reads using MiXCR and keeps one entry per CDR3 protein. This sample yields some 450,000 distinct CDR3 sequences, of which around 18% are seen a single time; approximately 8.4% belongs to the top ten. The chain joins TRBV7-8 to TRBJ2-1; D is unclear. Sequencing was done on a sample of PBMCs or a T cell subset sorted from them (not recorded which). The sequence was collected from an adult woman who had mild COVID-19 (a few samples of this study predate the infection). Cell type and time point are not known. CDR3 sequence reads: CASSRSVSSYNEQFF. In nucleotides, the CDR3 is TGTGCCAGCAGCCGGTCGGTAAGCTCCTACAATGAGCAGTTCTTC.